A selection of T cell receptor beta chains follows, all from one sample in a study of blood T cell repertoires in COVID-19. Here immunoSEQ multiplex PCR was the method, and the copy in TCRdb shows in-frame clones only, minus some. This sample has about 200,000 clones; 86% occur once, and the top ten carry about 6%. The sample was peripheral blood. The receptors derive from an older man with acute or convalescent COVID-19. CDR3s include the opening cysteine and the closing phenylalanine or tryptophan. Fields, in order: clone size, V gene, J gene, D gene, CDR3 protein, CDR3 DNA. The D gene is left open where the match is weak. Size is omitted from some rows. Given values are once, few, many or a class for expanded clones.

>-|TRBV29-1|TRBJ2-7|-
CSVEEGEGYEQYF
TGCAGCGTTGAGGAGGGAGAAGGTTACGAGCAGTACTTC
>once|TRBV19|TRBJ2-3|-
CASSIRGGADTQYF
TGTGCCAGTAGTATCCGAGGGGGGGCAGATACGCAGTATTTT
>-|TRBV7-2|TRBJ1-2|-
CASSLDGDYGYTF
TGTGCCAGCAGCTTAGACGGGGACTATGGCTACACCTTC
>few|TRBV7-2|TRBJ2-5|TRBD2
CASSRTSWSQETQYF
TGTGCCAGCAGCAGGACTAGCTGGAGTCAAGAGACCCAGTACTTC
>few|TRBV7-8|TRBJ1-5|TRBD1
CASSGQGWQPQHF
TGTGCCAGCAGCGGACAGGGGTGGCAGCCCCAGCATTTT
>few|TRBV10-1|TRBJ2-1|TRBD2
CASSEALAGAEQFF
TGCGCCAGCAGTGAAGCTCTAGCGGGGGCTGAGCAGTTCTTC
>-|TRBV6-5|TRBJ2-7|-
CAGGAGYSYEQYF
TGTGCCGGAGGGGCGGGGTACTCCTACGAGCAGTACTTC
>-|TRBV27|TRBJ2-3|TRBD2
CASSLPRRVLAALSTDTQYF
TGTGCCAGCAGTTTACCCCGACGAGTTCTAGCGGCCCTTAGCACAGATACGCAGTATTTT
>-|TRBV2|TRBJ2-5|TRBD1
CAIRTGQETQYF
TGTGCCATACGGACAGGACAAGAGACCCAGTACTTC
>-|TRBV11-2|TRBJ2-7|TRBD1
CASSRVGQVFTYEQYF
TGTGCCAGCAGCCGAGTGGGACAGGTCTTCACCTACGAGCAGTACTTC
>-|TRBV6-5|TRBJ1-6|-
CASEDRGGSPLHF
TGTGCCAGCGAGGACAGAGGGGGTTCACCCCTCCACTTT
>-|TRBV6-2/TRBV6-3|TRBJ1-5|-
CASSLRQGNQPQHF
TGTGCCAGCAGTTTAAGACAGGGCAATCAGCCCCAGCATTTT
>-|TRBV5-4|TRBJ2-4|-
CASSLLGGSENIQYF
TGTGCCAGCAGCTTGTTGGGGGGATCGGAAAACATTCAGTACTTC
>-|TRBV18|TRBJ2-3|TRBD2
CASSPLAESSTDTQYF
TGTGCCAGCTCACCCCTAGCGGAGTCTAGCACAGATACGCAGTATTTT
>-|TRBV18|TRBJ1-1|-
CASSPPNSGRSNTEAFF
TGTGCCAGCTCACCACCCAACAGTGGGCGAAGTAACACTGAAGCTTTCTTT
>-|TRBV7-2|TRBJ2-5|-
CASSLSGLIQETQYF
TGTGCCAGCAGCTTATCGGGATTGATTCAAGAGACCCAGTACTTC
>-|TRBV7-3|TRBJ2-1|TRBD2
CASSLLAGVYNEQFF
TGTGCCAGCAGCTTACTAGCGGGGGTCTACAATGAGCAGTTCTTC
>-|TRBV27|TRBJ2-7|TRBD2
CASSLAGTSGRGEQYF
TGTGCCAGCAGCCTTGCCGGGACTAGCGGGAGGGGCGAGCAGTACTTC
>-|TRBV7-9|TRBJ1-4|-
CASSMPGRVSLFF
TGTGCCAGCAGCATGCCGGGGAGGGTTTCGCTGTTTTTT
>-|TRBV3-1/TRBV3-2|TRBJ1-2|-
CASSQDSWTANSRYTF
TGTGCCAGCAGCCAAGATAGTTGGACAGCAAATTCCAGGTACACCTTC
>-|TRBV18|TRBJ1-3|-
CASSRQGQGPGNTIYF
TGTGCCAGCTCACGCCAGGGACAAGGACCTGGAAACACCATATATTTT
>-|TRBV6-1|TRBJ2-4|-
CASSESGIQYF
TGTGCCAGCAGTGAATCCGGCATTCAGTACTTC
>-|TRBV7-9|TRBJ2-5|TRBD1
CASSLARTGGFQETQYF
TGTGCCAGCAGCTTAGCGAGGACAGGGGGATTCCAAGAGACCCAGTACTTC
>once|TRBV7-2|TRBJ1-3|-
CASSPTGVRAGNTIYF
TGTGCCAGCAGCCCCACCGGTGTTAGAGCTGGAAACACCATATATTTT
>-|TRBV28|TRBJ2-1|-
CASSYGGGASYNEQFF
TGTGCCAGCAGTTATGGGGGGGGCGCCTCCTACAATGAGCAGTTCTTC
>few|TRBV7-2|TRBJ2-7|TRBD2
CASSLEIGRAGDEQYF
TGTGCCAGCAGCTTAGAGATCGGGAGGGCCGGGGACGAGCAGTACTTC
>-|TRBV10-3|TRBJ2-3|-
CAISDKRGVSTDTQYF
TGTGCCATCAGTGACAAACGAGGCGTAAGCACAGATACGCAGTATTTT
>-|TRBV9|TRBJ2-2|TRBD2
CASSPREVAGLTGELFF
TGTGCCAGCAGCCCTCGAGAAGTAGCGGGACTCACCGGGGAGCTGTTTTTT
>-|TRBV7-3|TRBJ2-6|TRBD1
CALDRLQISGANVLTF
TGTGCCCTGGACAGGCTTCAAATTTCTGGGGCCAACGTCCTGACTTTC
>-|TRBV7-3|TRBJ2-2|TRBD1
CASSPPGQGAGGELFF
TGTGCCAGCAGCCCCCCGGGACAGGGGGCGGGCGGGGAGCTGTTTTTT
>-|TRBV7-2|TRBJ2-3|TRBD2
CASSLVSAGGGDTQYF
TGTGCCAGCAGCTTAGTCTCGGCGGGAGGGGGGGATACGCAGTATTTT
>-|TRBV5-6|TRBJ1-2|-
CASSLATAGNYGYTF
TGTGCCAGCAGCTTGGCCACAGCCGGCAACTATGGCTACACCTTC
>-|TRBV9|TRBJ2-2|-
CASSVGTGTGELFF
TGTGCCAGCAGCGTAGGAACTGGCACCGGGGAGCTGTTTTTT
>-|TRBV29-1|TRBJ1-2|TRBD1
CSGGQDAYGYTF
TGCAGCGGGGGACAGGACGCTTATGGCTACACCTTC
>-|TRBV5-1|TRBJ2-5|TRBD1
CASSIGTGGQETQYF
TGCGCCAGCAGCATAGGGACAGGGGGCCAAGAGACCCAGTACTTC
>-|TRBV5-1|TRBJ1-1|-
CASSFRGGRNTEAFF
TGCGCCAGCAGCTTCCGCGGGGGTCGAAACACTGAAGCTTTCTTT